This T cell receptor (beta chain) was sequenced during a study of shared clonotypes between healthy human individuals. The overall study: Each donor's CD8 memory used one plate, CD8 naive two, each CD4 subset three.

There are 16 residues in the CDR3. Germline V gives CDR1 SEHNR, CDR2 FQNEAQ (reference sequence). The germline V and J ends were trimmed by 1 base and 8 bases, with 20 bases remaining between them. Clones were read by immunoSEQ multiplex PCR, and TCRdb kept only the in-frame ones, dropping some. Of roughly 2,500,000 clones in the sample, 90% to 95% are singletons; the top ten hold more than 0.35%. Worth noting for this clone: Its specificity is unknown.

Whole-study findings and limits: Of the naive CD4 clonotypes, around 5.2% were shared across a handful of donors.

This receptor was obtained from a man younger than 35 in good health. Some clones in this sample may be carry-over from other donors' samples. Sequenced: naive CD4+ T cells from PBMCs. Subset given: CD45RA+ positively selected. The chain has TRBV7-9 and TRBJ1-2; D gene ambiguous. The CDR3 reads CASSLDTRIPPGGYTF. The CDR3, as DNA: TGTGCCAGCAGCTTAGATACCAGGATACCCCCCGGGGGCTACACCTTC. Together with reference TRBV7-9 and TRBJ1-2, the CDR3 gives the full variable domain: DTGVSQNPRHKITKRGQNVTFRCDPISEHNRLYWYRQTLGQGPEFLTYFQNEAQLEKSRLLSDRFSAERPKGSFSTLEIQRTEQGDSAMYLCASSLDTRIPPGGYTFGSGTRLTVV.